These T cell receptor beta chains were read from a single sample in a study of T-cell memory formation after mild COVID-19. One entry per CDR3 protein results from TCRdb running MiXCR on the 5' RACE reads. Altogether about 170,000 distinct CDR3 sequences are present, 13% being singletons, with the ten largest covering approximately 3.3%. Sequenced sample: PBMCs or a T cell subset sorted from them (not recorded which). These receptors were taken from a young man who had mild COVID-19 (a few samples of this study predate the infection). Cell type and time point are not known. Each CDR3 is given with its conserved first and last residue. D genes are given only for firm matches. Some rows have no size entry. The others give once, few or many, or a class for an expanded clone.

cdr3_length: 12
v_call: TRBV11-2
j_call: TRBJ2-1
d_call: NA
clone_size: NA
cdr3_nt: TGTGCCAGCAGCGGCCGGGTCCTGCAGACAATCTTC
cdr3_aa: CASSGRVLQTIF

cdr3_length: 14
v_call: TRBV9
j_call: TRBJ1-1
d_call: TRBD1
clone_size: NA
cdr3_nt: TGTGCCAGCAGCGGACAGGGACGGGGCGCTGAAGCTTTCTTT
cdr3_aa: CASSGQGRGAEAFF

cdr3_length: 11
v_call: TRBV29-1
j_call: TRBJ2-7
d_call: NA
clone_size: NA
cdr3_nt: TGCAGCGTGAGGGCAGTTTACGAGCAGTACTTC
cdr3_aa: CSVRAVYEQYF

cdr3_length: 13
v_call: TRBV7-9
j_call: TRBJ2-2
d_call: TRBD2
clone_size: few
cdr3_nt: TGTGCCAGCAGCTTGAGCGGGGCCGGGGAGCTGTTTTTT
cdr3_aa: CASSLSGAGELFF

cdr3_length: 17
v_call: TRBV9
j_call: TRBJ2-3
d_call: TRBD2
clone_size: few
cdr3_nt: TGTGCCAGCAGCTCAAGGCTGGGACTAGCGGGTAAAGATACGCAGTATTTT
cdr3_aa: CASSSRLGLAGKDTQYF

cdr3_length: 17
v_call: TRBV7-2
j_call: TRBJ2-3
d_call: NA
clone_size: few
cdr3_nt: TGTGCCAGCAGCTTAAGGTTCCCCTGGACTCCAAGGGGTACGCAGTATTTT
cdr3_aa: CASSLRFPWTPRGTQYF

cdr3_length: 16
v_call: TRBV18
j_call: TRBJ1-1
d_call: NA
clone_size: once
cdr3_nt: TGTGCCAGCTCACCAATCGGAGCAGGGCAGGACACTGAAGCTTTCTTT
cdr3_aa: CASSPIGAGQDTEAFF

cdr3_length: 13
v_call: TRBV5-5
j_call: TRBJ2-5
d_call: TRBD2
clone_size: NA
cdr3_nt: TGTGCCAGCCTTCCCGGGGGGTCAGAGACCCAGTACTTC
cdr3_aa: CASLPGGSETQYF

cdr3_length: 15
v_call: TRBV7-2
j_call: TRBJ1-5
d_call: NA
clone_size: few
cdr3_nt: TGTGCCAGCAGCTTAAGCAGAAATAGCAATCAGCCCCAGCATTTT
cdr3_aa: CASSLSRNSNQPQHF

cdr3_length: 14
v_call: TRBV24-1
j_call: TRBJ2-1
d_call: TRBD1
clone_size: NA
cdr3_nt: TGTGCCACCAGTGGGACAGGGGCGCTGGATGAGCAGTTCTTC
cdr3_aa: CATSGTGALDEQFF

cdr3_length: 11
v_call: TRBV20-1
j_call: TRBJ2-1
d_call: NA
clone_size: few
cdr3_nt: TGCAGTGCTAGAGGGGTCAATGAGCAGTTCTTC
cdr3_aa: CSARGVNEQFF

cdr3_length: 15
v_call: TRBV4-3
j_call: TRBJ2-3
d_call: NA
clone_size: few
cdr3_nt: TGCGCCAGCAGCCAACAAAGAGGGGGGGCAGATACGCAGTATTTT
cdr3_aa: CASSQQRGGADTQYF

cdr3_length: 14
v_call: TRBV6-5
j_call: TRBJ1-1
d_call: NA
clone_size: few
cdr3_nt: TGTGCCAGCAGTCGGACACAGGTAAACACTGAAGCTTTCTTT
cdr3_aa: CASSRTQVNTEAFF

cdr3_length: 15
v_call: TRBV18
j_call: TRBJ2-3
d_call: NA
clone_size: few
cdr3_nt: TGTGCCAGCTCACCACCGAGGGGAGGCCCAGATACGCAGTATTTT
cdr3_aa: CASSPPRGGPDTQYF

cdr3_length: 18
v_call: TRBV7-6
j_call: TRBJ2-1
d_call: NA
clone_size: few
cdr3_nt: TGTGCCAGCAGCTCAATCCCTCGTAGGCAGGGGGGTTACAATGAGCAGTTCTTC
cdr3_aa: CASSSIPRRQGGYNEQFF

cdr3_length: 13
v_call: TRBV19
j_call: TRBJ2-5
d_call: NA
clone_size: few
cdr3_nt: TGTGCCAGTAGTATTAGGGTCCAAGAGACCCAGTACTTC
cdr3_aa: CASSIRVQETQYF

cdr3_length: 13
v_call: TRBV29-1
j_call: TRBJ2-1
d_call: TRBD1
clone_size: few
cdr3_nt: TGCAGCGTCCCGGGACAGACTGGATTGGGGCAGTTCTTC
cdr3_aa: CSVPGQTGLGQFF